This T cell receptor beta chain was found in a study of T cells after yellow fever vaccination. On the study more broadly: SMART-Seq v4 Ultra Low Input handled preparation of low-cell-number fractions. General observations from the study: Clonotypes appearing in both CD4 and CD8 compartments existed, and their share was small. Detected again after the booster were most primary-vaccination clones, at 96% CD4 and roughly 88% CD8.

Researchers made TCR cDNA using 5'RACE template switching, and this step added a universal primer site and UMIs. TCRdb reprocessed the 5' RACE reads with MiXCR, giving one entry per CDR3 protein. The sample has about 340,000 distinct CDR3 sequences; under 15% are singletons. The V and J ends lost 1 base and 2 bases, in that order; junction bases with no gene match: 8. Germline V lookup: CDR1 SGHRS, CDR2 YFSETQ. The CDR3 spans 18 residues. This clonotype was seen a handful of times. The antigen is unknown. V and J are TRBV5-1 and TRBJ2-1; 11 bases fit TRBD2. This TCR was sampled from a young man who received the YFV17D yellow fever vaccine. The specimen comprised CD4+ T cells sorted from PBMCs, sampled 15 days after the yellow fever booster vaccination. In nucleotides, the CDR3 is TGCGCCAGCAGCTTGCCTAGCGGGGGGTCTAGCACCTACAATGAGCAGTTCTTC. As protein: CASSLPSGGSSTYNEQFF.